This T cell receptor (beta chain) was obtained from a study of blood T cell repertoires in COVID-19. Participants, about 18 to 95 years old, spanned about 26 US areas. Participant-given clinical history determined each cohort assignment. In the authors' workflow: Researchers report that nucleated cell counts were estimated from reference gene primer amplification. Only in-frame clones appear in the TCRdb table, and some are missing; sequencing was by immunoSEQ multiplex PCR. V and J calls and clone size are as listed in that table; D and trimming were resolved from the DNA. The sample lists some 240,000 clones, around 87% occurring once. Sequencing was performed on PBMCs or T cells enriched from blood (not recorded which). The clonotype originates from a woman in her forties with acute COVID-19.

The CDR3 nucleotides are TGTGCCAGCAGTGACAGACTAGCGGTTTTCACAGATACGCAGTATTTT. As protein: CASSDRLAVFTDTQYF. The chain joins TRBV2 to TRBJ2-3, with 9 bases identical to TRBD2. V lost 3 bases, J lost 2 bases, and 6 bases stayed unmatched. Germline loops: CDR1 SNHLY, CDR2 FYNNEI. The CDR3 sequence is 16 residues long.